The clone carrying this T cell receptor beta chain was seen a handful of times. No antigen is known for it. The sample comes from a study of cytomegalovirus exposure and HLA in healthy donors. Points from the study as a whole: TCR beta V segments were, for the most part, productive about 87% or about 30% of the time in an earlier analysis.

The PCR contained 60 Vbeta and 13 Jbeta primers. The assay was immunoSEQ multiplex PCR, and TCRdb's table has in-frame clones only and misses some. The table lists about 130,000 clones, roughly 83% of them singletons. V was cut by 0 bases and J by 3 bases, with 12 bases left in between. The germline V gene encodes CDR1 SGDLS and CDR2 YYNGEE. The CDR3 is 15 residues long. This chain connects TRBV9 to TRBJ2-5, with D tentatively TRBD2 (6 bases). The source material was PBMCs. The TCR was taken from a man aged 35 to 55 in good health and CMV-seronegative. The CDR3 DNA reads as TGTGCCAGCAGCGTAGGGGGACTCAATAAAGAGACCCAGTACTTC. It is translated as CASSVGGLNKETQYF. Full variable domain (outside the CDR3, taken from reference TRBV9 and TRBJ2-5): DSGVTQTPKHLITATGQRVTLRCSPRSGDLSVYWYQQSLDQGLQFLIQYYNGEERAKGNILERFSAQQFPDLHSELNLSSLELGDSALYFCASSVGGLNKETQYFGPGTRLLVL.